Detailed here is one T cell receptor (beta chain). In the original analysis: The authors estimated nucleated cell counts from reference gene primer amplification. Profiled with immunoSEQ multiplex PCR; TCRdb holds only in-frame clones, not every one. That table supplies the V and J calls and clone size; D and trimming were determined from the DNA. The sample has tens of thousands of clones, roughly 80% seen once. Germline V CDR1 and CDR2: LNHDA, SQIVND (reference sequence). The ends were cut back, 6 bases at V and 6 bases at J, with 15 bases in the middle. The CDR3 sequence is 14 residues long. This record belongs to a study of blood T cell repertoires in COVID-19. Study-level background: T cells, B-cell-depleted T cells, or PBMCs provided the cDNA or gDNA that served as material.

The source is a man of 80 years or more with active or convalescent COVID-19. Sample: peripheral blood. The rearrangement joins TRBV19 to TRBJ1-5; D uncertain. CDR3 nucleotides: TGTGCCAGTAGCGAGGGAACCGGCGGTCAGCCCCAGCATTTT. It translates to CASSEGTGGQPQHF.